A selection of T cell receptor beta chains follows, all from one sample in a study of blood T cell repertoires in COVID-19. Sequenced by immunoSEQ multiplex PCR; TCRdb stores in-frame clones only, minus some. The data hold roughly 250,000 clones, with around nine tenths observed a single time. Material: PBMCs or T cells enriched from blood (not recorded which). Receptors originate from a woman in her 50s who had recovered from COVID-19. CDR3s include the opening cysteine and the closing phenylalanine or tryptophan. D genes are given only for firm matches. Clone size is stated in some rows and not others, as once, few, many or a class when expanded.

clone size	J gene	D gene	V gene	CDR3 protein	CDR3 DNA
few	TRBJ1-2	-	TRBV12-3/TRBV12-4	CASSTGAGSYTF	TGTGCCAGCAGCACAGGAGCTGGGAGCTACACCTTC
-	TRBJ2-1	-	TRBV30	CAWSVRRLDEQFF	TGTGCCTGGAGTGTGCGGAGGTTGGATGAGCAGTTCTTC
-	TRBJ2-1	-	TRBV5-1	CASSSSVGGSNEQFF	TGCGCCAGCAGCTCGTCGGTGGGAGGAAGCAATGAGCAGTTCTTC
-	TRBJ2-7	TRBD2	TRBV9	CAIHGWREGKYEQYF	TGTGCCATCCACGGGTGGCGGGAGGGTAAATACGAGCAGTACTTC
-	TRBJ2-4	-	TRBV5-1	CASSLEGSWEDIQYF	TGCGCCAGCAGCTTGGAAGGGAGCTGGGAGGACATTCAGTACTTC
-	TRBJ1-4	-	TRBV18	CASSPLTGTRKLFF	TGTGCCAGCTCACCACTGACAGGCACACGAAAACTGTTTTTT
-	TRBJ1-1	-	TRBV6-5	CASSFSGVNTEAFF	TGTGCCAGCAGTTTTTCAGGGGTGAACACTGAAGCTTTCTTT
-	TRBJ2-1	TRBD2	TRBV7-2	CASSQPGLANEQFF	TGTGCCAGCAGCCAACCGGGACTAGCTAATGAGCAGTTCTTC
-	TRBJ2-5	TRBD2	TRBV5-6	CASSLGSGRVETQYF	TGTGCCAGCAGCTTAGGGAGCGGGAGAGTAGAGACCCAGTACTTC
-	TRBJ1-5	TRBD1	TRBV18	CASSPGQPATNQPQHF	TGTGCCAGCTCACCGGGACAGCCGGCGACCAATCAGCCCCAGCATTTT
-	TRBJ2-5	-	TRBV18	CASSLAEETQYF	TGTGCCAGCTCACTTGCAGAAGAGACCCAGTACTTC
-	TRBJ1-5	-	TRBV7-2	CASSLWTEIQPQHF	TGTGCCAGCAGCTTATGGACAGAGATTCAGCCCCAGCATTTT
-	TRBJ1-5	TRBD1	TRBV6-1	CASSERDRGGNQPQHF	TGTGCCAGCAGTGAAAGGGACAGGGGCGGCAATCAGCCCCAGCATTTT
-	TRBJ1-1	-	TRBV28	CASRPPRQEAFF	TGTGCCAGCCGACCGCCCCGACAGGAAGCTTTCTTT
-	TRBJ1-1	-	TRBV19	CASSSNTEAFF	TGTGCCAGTAGCTCGAACACTGAAGCTTTCTTT
-	TRBJ1-5	TRBD1	TRBV6-4	CASSKQGGNQPQHF	TGTGCCAGCAGCAAGCAGGGGGGAAATCAGCCCCAGCATTTT
-	TRBJ1-2	TRBD1	TRBV2	CASRRGQGNYGYTF	TGTGCCAGCAGGAGGGGACAGGGGAACTATGGCTACACCTTC
once	TRBJ1-1	-	TRBV7-9	CASSFGAVDTEAFF	TGTGCCAGCAGCTTTGGAGCGGTGGACACTGAAGCTTTCTTT
-	TRBJ1-6	TRBD1	TRBV19	CASSINWDRDSPLHF	TGTGCCAGTAGTATAAATTGGGACAGGGATTCACCCCTCCACTTT
-	TRBJ2-7	TRBD1	TRBV28	CASSLQPGQGSYEQYF	TGTGCCAGCAGTTTACAACCGGGACAGGGCTCTTACGAGCAGTACTTC
-	TRBJ1-4	-	TRBV18	CASSPRGGEKLFF	TGTGCCAGCTCACCACGGGGGGGTGAAAAACTGTTTTTT
-	TRBJ1-2	-	TRBV20-1	CSARDPNGYTF	TGCAGTGCTAGAGATCCCAATGGCTACACCTTC
-	TRBJ1-1	TRBD1	TRBV5-1	CASSYGQADTEAFF	TGCGCCAGCAGCTACGGACAGGCTGACACTGAAGCTTTCTTT
-	TRBJ2-1	-	TRBV7-6	CASSDPTVGVNNEQFF	TGTGCCAGCAGCGACCCTACTGTCGGGGTAAACAATGAGCAGTTCTTC
once	TRBJ2-1	TRBD2	TRBV5-6	CASSPDGGAGGRNEQFF	TGTGCCAGCTCCCCTGATGGAGGGGCGGGAGGGAGGAATGAGCAGTTCTTC
-	TRBJ1-3	-	TRBV15	CATSTTRGSGNTIYF	TGTGCCACCAGCACAACCCGGGGGTCTGGAAACACCATATATTTT
-	TRBJ2-2	TRBD1	TRBV5-6	CASSLARDPGGGELFF	TGTGCCAGCAGCTTGGCCAGGGACCCAGGGGGCGGGGAGCTGTTTTTT
-	TRBJ2-4	-	TRBV28	CASSPGRSPRGIQYF	TGTGCCAGCAGTCCCGGTAGGAGCCCTAGAGGCATTCAGTACTTC
-	TRBJ2-2	TRBD1	TRBV18	CASSPLQGSHTGELFF	TGTGCCAGCTCACCCTTACAGGGGTCACACACCGGGGAGCTGTTTTTT
-	TRBJ2-2	-	TRBV6-4	CASSENGNTGELFF	TGTGCCAGCAGTGAGAACGGTAACACCGGGGAGCTGTTTTTT
-	TRBJ1-1	-	TRBV28	CASRGGPGTEAFF	TGTGCCAGCAGGGGGGGTCCGGGGACTGAAGCTTTCTTT
few	TRBJ1-3	-	TRBV7-2	CASSGTGKSGNTIYF	TGTGCCAGCAGCGGCACAGGGAAATCTGGAAACACCATATATTTT
few	TRBJ2-7	-	TRBV7-9	CASSPLGGWDSEQYF	TGTGCCAGCAGCCCTCTGGGGGGATGGGATTCCGAGCAGTACTTC
-	TRBJ2-2	-	TRBV28	CASSFLDRTGELFF	TGTGCCAGCAGTTTTTTAGATAGAACCGGGGAGCTGTTTTTT
-	TRBJ2-4	-	TRBV3-1/TRBV3-2	CASSPTYRVQNIQYF	TGTGCCAGCAGCCCTACCTACAGGGTCCAAAACATTCAGTACTTC
-	TRBJ2-7	TRBD1	TRBV4-1	CASSYGQGAYEQYF	TGCGCCAGCAGCTACGGACAGGGGGCCTACGAGCAGTACTTC
-	TRBJ1-1	-	TRBV18	CASSPRAGEAFF	TGTGCCAGCTCACCGCGAGCAGGGGAAGCTTTCTTT
few	TRBJ2-1	TRBD2	TRBV18	CASSPLSLAGNNEQFF	TGTGCCAGCTCACCACTTTCACTAGCGGGAAACAATGAGCAGTTCTTC
-	TRBJ1-4	-	TRBV15	CATSRDKRGGGALGEKLFF	TGTGCCACCAGCAGAGATAAGCGTGGCGGTGGTGCGCTTGGAGAAAAACTGTTTTTT
-	TRBJ1-2	-	TRBV2	CASREQERGGYTF	TGTGCCAGCAGAGAACAGGAGAGAGGGGGCTACACCTTC
-	TRBJ1-5	TRBD1	TRBV28	CASSLSTGGSNQPQHF	TGTGCCAGCAGTTTATCTACAGGGGGTAGCAATCAGCCCCAGCATTTT